A selection of T cell receptor beta chains follows, all from one sample in a study of early T cells in non-severe SARS-CoV-2 infection. One entry per CDR3 protein, called by TCRdb with MiXCR from the 5' RACE reads. The sample includes 70,000 or so distinct CDR3 sequences, more than 9% of them seen just once. The material sequenced was whole blood. The receptors stem from an adult who was a healthcare worker with PCR-confirmed SARS-CoV-2 infection or an uninfected control (not recorded which). Each CDR3 is given with its conserved first and last residue. A D gene is named only where the DNA matches it firmly. Rows give clone size only sometimes, using once, few, many, or a class for an expanded clone.

TRBD1	TRBJ1-2	TRBV12-3/TRBV12-4	-	TGTGCCAGCAGTTTAGGGACAGGGACAGGCTACACCTTC	CASSLGTGTGYTF
TRBD2	TRBJ2-1	TRBV6-2/TRBV6-3	many	TGTGCCAGCAGACACACCCGAGGGGGTTTGAGCGGGGGTATCGATGAGCAGTTCTTC	CASRHTRGGLSGGIDEQFF
TRBD2	TRBJ2-7	TRBV4-2	many	TGTGCCAGCAGCCAAGGCGGGAGCTCCTACGAGCAGTACTTC	CASSQGGSSYEQYF
TRBD2	TRBJ2-5	TRBV12-3/TRBV12-4	-	TGTGCCAGCAGTGCCGGGACTAGCGTAGAGACCCAGTACTTC	CASSAGTSVETQYF
-	TRBJ1-3	TRBV9	-	TGTGCCAGCAGCGTACAGAGCTCTGGAAACACCATATATTTT	CASSVQSSGNTIYF
TRBD2	TRBJ2-3	TRBV7-2	-	TGTGCCAGCAGCATGCGTGGCGGGGGGGGTGCAGATACGCAGTATTTT	CASSMRGGGGADTQYF
-	TRBJ1-6	TRBV2	-	TGTGCCGGCAGAGCGGGGGCGGCCTATAATTCACCCCTCCACTTT	CAGRAGAAYNSPLHF
-	TRBJ1-3	TRBV12-3/TRBV12-4	many	TGTGCCAGCAGCCCTCGAAGGGGACGGCTCGATACTGGAAACACCATATATTTT	CASSPRRGRLDTGNTIYF
-	TRBJ2-1	TRBV20-1	-	TGCAGTGCTAGATCTTCGGAAGGGCGAGGACAGCGGTACAATGAGCAGTTCTTC	CSARSSEGRGQRYNEQFF
-	TRBJ1-4	TRBV20-1	few	TGCAGTGCCCCGACCGGGAACTCGGCGGAAAAACTGTTTTTT	CSAPTGNSAEKLFF
-	TRBJ2-2	TRBV5-1	few	TGCGCCAGCAGCTTTTTGGGAGACACCGGGGAGCTGTTTTTT	CASSFLGDTGELFF
-	TRBJ1-2	TRBV28	-	TGTGCCAGCAGCTCCGACAGGCGCTCCACCTTC	CASSSDRRSTF
TRBD2	TRBJ2-3	TRBV10-3	many	TGTGCCATCAGTGAGTCGTGGGGACTAGCGGGGGGATCCCCCACAGATACGCAGTATTTT	CAISESWGLAGGSPTDTQYF
-	TRBJ1-1	TRBV7-2	-	TGTGCCAGCAGCTTCCCAGGGGTTGCTGAAGCTTTCTTT	CASSFPGVAEAFF
-	TRBJ1-1	TRBV7-9	few	TGTGCCAGCAGGACAGAGATGAACACTGAAGCTTTCTTT	CASRTEMNTEAFF
TRBD2	TRBJ2-7	TRBV4-2	many	TGTGCCAGCAGCCAAGAATCTAGCGGGGGGCCCTACGAGCAGTACTTC	CASSQESSGGPYEQYF
-	TRBJ1-2	TRBV3-1	many	TGTGCCAGCAGCCAAGATGATTGGGGCTATGGCTACACCTTC	CASSQDDWGYGYTF
TRBD1	TRBJ1-1	TRBV4-2	-	TGTGCCAGCAGCCAGGCACAGGGGCGGGACACTGAAGCTTTCTTT	CASSQAQGRDTEAFF
-	TRBJ1-2	TRBV12-3/TRBV12-4	once	TGTGCCACCGGTGGACCCAAGGCAAGAGGCTACACCTTC	CATGGPKARGYTF
TRBD1	TRBJ2-7	TRBV19	-	TGTGCCAGTAGCCCGACAGGGGGATCCTACGAGCAGTACTTC	CASSPTGGSYEQYF
TRBD2	TRBJ2-2	TRBV11-2	-	TGTGCGGAGATGGCTAGCGGGGACACCGGGGAGCTGTTTTTT	CAEMASGDTGELFF
-	TRBJ1-2	TRBV21-1	-	TGTGCCAGCAGCAAAGTGGGGTGTAACTATGGCTACACCTTC	CASSKVGCNYGYTF
-	TRBJ2-7	TRBV29-1	few	TGCAGCGTCGTCTCACCCTACTCCTACGAGCAGTACTTC	CSVVSPYSYEQYF
-	TRBJ1-2	TRBV9	few	TGTGCCAGCAGCTCGGTAGGGGTATCAGGCGGCTACACCTTC	CASSSVGVSGGYTF
TRBD2	TRBJ2-5	TRBV12-3/TRBV12-4	-	TGTGCCAGCAGTTTATTTAGAACTAGCGGAAACCAAGAGACCCAGTACTTC	CASSLFRTSGNQETQYF
-	TRBJ2-7	TRBV15	-	TGTGCCACCAGCAGGGGGGGGCAGGGGACCGAGCAGTACTTC	CATSRGGQGTEQYF
-	TRBJ1-2	TRBV12-3/TRBV12-4	few	TGTGCCAGCAGTTTAGGTACTAACTATGGCTACACCTTC	CASSLGTNYGYTF
-	TRBJ1-1	TRBV4-3	many	TGCGCCAGCAGCCAAGAGGAAGGTGGGGCTGAAGCTTTCTTT	CASSQEEGGAEAFF
-	TRBJ2-7	TRBV19	few	TGTGCCAGTAGAACAGATCCGAGCTCCTACGAGCAGTACTTC	CASRTDPSSYEQYF
-	TRBJ2-3	TRBV6-4	-	TGTGCCAGCAGTGACTCTGGACAGCCTACAGATACGCAGTATTTT	CASSDSGQPTDTQYF
TRBD1	TRBJ1-1	TRBV11-2	-	TGTGCCAGCAGCTTAGATTCCGGACACAGGGGGACTGAAGCTTTCTTT	CASSLDSGHRGTEAFF
TRBD1	TRBJ1-1	TRBV7-2	many	TGTGCCAGCAGCTTACTTGGGACAGGGCCCAACACTGAAGCTTTCTTT	CASSLLGTGPNTEAFF
TRBD2	TRBJ2-3	TRBV6-5	-	TGTGCCAGCAGGAAGAACCCGGGACTAGCGGGGGGTCGGGATACGCAGTATTTT	CASRKNPGLAGGRDTQYF
-	TRBJ2-2	TRBV12-3/TRBV12-4	many	TGTGCCAGCAGGTCCGGGGAGCTGTTTTTT	CASRSGELFF
-	TRBJ2-1	TRBV2	few	TGTGCCAGCAGTGAAAACAGGGTAAATGAGCAGTTCTTC	CASSENRVNEQFF
TRBD2	TRBJ2-1	TRBV6-6	-	TGTGCCAGCACTCTAGCGGGGGTGTACAATAAGCAGTTCTTC	CASTLAGVYNKQFF
-	TRBJ2-7	TRBV27	many	TGTGCCAGCAGTTTTCAACTTAACTACGAGCAGTACTTC	CASSFQLNYEQYF
-	TRBJ2-2	TRBV10-3	-	TGTGCCATCAGTGAGCGGAGCTCAGCCGGGGAGCTGTTTTTT	CAISERSSAGELFF
-	TRBJ1-5	TRBV9	few	TGTGCCAGCAGCGTGGCAGGGGGCAATCAGCCCCAGCATTTT	CASSVAGGNQPQHF
-	TRBJ2-5	TRBV20-1	-	TGCAGTGCTAGAGATCCGGCTAGAGTCCGAGAGACCCAGTACTTC	CSARDPARVRETQYF
-	TRBJ2-2	TRBV5-6	many	TGTGCCAGCAGCTTGGTCGGCTCCGGGGAGCTGTTTTTT	CASSLVGSGELFF
TRBD1	TRBJ2-7	TRBV18	-	TGTGCCAGCTCACCACCGTTTCAGGGGGAAATCGAGCAGTACTTC	CASSPPFQGEIEQYF
TRBD1	TRBJ1-2	TRBV5-1	many	TGCGCCAGCAGGCAGGACAGGGCGGGTGGCTACACCTTC	CASRQDRAGGYTF
TRBD2	TRBJ2-7	TRBV19	many	TGTGCCAGTTCAACTAGCGGGGGATCCTACGAGCAGTACTTC	CASSTSGGSYEQYF
-	TRBJ1-3	TRBV12-3/TRBV12-4	-	TGTGCCAGCACCAACCGGGTGGCCATATATTTT	CASTNRVAIYF
TRBD1	TRBJ2-1	TRBV15	many	TGTGCCACCAGCAGACCAGGACAGGGGGCAAGGGAGCAGTTCTTC	CATSRPGQGAREQFF
TRBD2	TRBJ2-5	TRBV7-8	-	TGTGCCAGCAGCTTACGGCGGGGGGGCCTGGGTATCCAGTACTTC	CASSLRRGGLGIQYF
-	TRBJ1-2	TRBV29-1	many	TGCAGCGTTGAACCGGACGGTCTCTATGGCTACACCTTC	CSVEPDGLYGYTF
-	TRBJ1-1	TRBV18	many	TGTGCCAGCTCACCAAATGCAGCGAACACTGAAGCTTTCTTT	CASSPNAANTEAFF